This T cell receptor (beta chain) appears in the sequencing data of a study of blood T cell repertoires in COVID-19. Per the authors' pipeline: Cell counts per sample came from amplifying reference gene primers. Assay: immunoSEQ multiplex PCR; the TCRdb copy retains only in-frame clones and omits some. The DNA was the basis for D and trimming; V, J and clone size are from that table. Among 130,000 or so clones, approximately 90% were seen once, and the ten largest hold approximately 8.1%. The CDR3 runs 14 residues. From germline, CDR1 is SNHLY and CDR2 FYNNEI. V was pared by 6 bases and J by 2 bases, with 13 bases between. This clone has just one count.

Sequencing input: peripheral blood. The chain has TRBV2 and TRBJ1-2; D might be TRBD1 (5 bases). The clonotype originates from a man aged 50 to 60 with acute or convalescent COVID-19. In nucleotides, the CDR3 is TGTGCCAGCAGAGCTTCGGACAAAAACTATGGCTACACCTTC. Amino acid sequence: CASRASDKNYGYTF.